This is a list of T cell receptor beta chains from one sample in a study of blood T cell repertoires in COVID-19. Clones were sequenced by immunoSEQ multiplex PCR, and TCRdb holds only the in-frame ones, with some missing. The sample contains roughly 500,000 clones, roughly 89% of which appear only once. The sample was peripheral blood. Source of these receptors: a man aged 18 to 29 with COVID-19, enrolled during active disease. Each CDR3 is given with its conserved first and last residue. Each record gives: J gene, D gene, clone size, V gene, CDR3 protein, CDR3 DNA. D genes are given only for firm matches. Clone size is shown for a subset of rows, as once, few, many or a class of expanded clone.

TRBJ2-2 NA NA TRBV5-1 CASSLAQPTRTGGELFF TGCGCCAGCAGCTTGGCGCAACCAACCCGAACCGGCGGGGAGCTGTTTTTT
TRBJ2-1 TRBD1 NA TRBV3-1/TRBV3-2 CASSLDRAAYNEQFF TGTGCCAGCAGCTTAGACAGGGCCGCCTACAATGAGCAGTTCTTC
TRBJ1-6 TRBD1 NA TRBV30 CAWSETGRPPLHF TGTGCCTGGAGCGAGACAGGGCGGCCACCCCTCCACTTT
TRBJ2-1 TRBD1 NA TRBV4-1 CASSTTGNNEQFF TGCGCCAGCAGTACGACAGGGAACAATGAGCAGTTCTTC
TRBJ2-6 NA NA TRBV5-4 CASSDGQLAGANVLTF TGTGCCAGCAGCGACGGACAGCTAGCTGGGGCCAACGTCCTGACTTTC
TRBJ2-3 NA NA TRBV29-1 CSVVARGYGDTQYF TGCAGCGTTGTGGCTAGGGGGTATGGGGATACGCAGTATTTT
TRBJ2-5 NA NA TRBV9 CASSVESYQETQYF TGTGCCAGCAGCGTAGAGAGCTACCAAGAGACCCAGTACTTC
TRBJ2-7 NA NA TRBV14 CASSQDRQGVSYEQYF TGTGCCAGCAGCCAAGATCGGCAGGGCGTATCCTACGAGCAGTACTTC
TRBJ2-7 TRBD1 NA TRBV14 CASSQDGTGTYEQYF TGTGCCAGCAGCCAAGACGGGACAGGGACGTACGAGCAGTACTTC
TRBJ2-5 TRBD2 once TRBV12-3/TRBV12-4 CASRTSGQETQYF TGTGCCAGCAGGACTAGCGGCCAAGAGACCCAGTACTTC
TRBJ1-5 NA NA TRBV19 CASSWDYRDQPQHF TGTGCCAGTAGTTGGGACTATCGCGATCAGCCCCAGCATTTT
TRBJ2-1 TRBD1 NA TRBV12-3/TRBV12-4 CASTRGHEQFF TGTGCCAGCACGAGGGGGCATGAGCAGTTCTTC
TRBJ2-1 TRBD2 NA TRBV7-9 CASSLPQRGGANEQFF TGTGCCAGCAGCTTACCCCAGCGGGGGGGCGCGAATGAGCAGTTCTTC
TRBJ2-1 TRBD1 NA TRBV5-1 CASSPTPDRGGNEQFF TGCGCCAGCAGCCCGACCCCCGACAGGGGTGGAAATGAGCAGTTCTTC
TRBJ2-1 TRBD2 NA TRBV19 CASSTTSGSYNEQFF TGTGCCAGTAGTACGACTAGCGGGAGCTACAATGAGCAGTTCTTC
TRBJ1-1 NA once TRBV5-5 CASSLERGSVAEAFF TGTGCCAGCAGCTTGGAGAGGGGGAGTGTCGCTGAAGCTTTCTTT
TRBJ2-4 TRBD2 NA TRBV11-2 CASSSSGNSNIQYF TGTGCCAGCAGCTCTAGCGGGAATTCAAACATTCAGTACTTC
TRBJ2-1 TRBD2 NA TRBV4-1 CASSHTSGGFYNEQFF TGCGCCAGCAGCCATACTAGCGGGGGCTTCTACAATGAGCAGTTCTTC
TRBJ2-1 TRBD2 NA TRBV12-5 CASGLAKPSSGRGDNEQFF TGTGCTAGTGGTTTGGCAAAGCCCTCCAGCGGGAGAGGGGACAATGAGCAGTTCTTC
TRBJ2-2 TRBD2 NA TRBV18 CASSSPALATTGELFF TGTGCCAGCTCATCGCCGGCACTAGCGACCACCGGGGAGCTGTTTTTT
TRBJ2-5 TRBD2 once TRBV6-5 CASSYLAGRQETQYF TGTGCCAGCAGTTACTTAGCGGGGAGACAAGAGACCCAGTACTTC
TRBJ2-2 TRBD2 NA TRBV9 CASAGLAGGDTGELFF TGTGCCAGCGCGGGACTAGCGGGAGGCGACACCGGGGAGCTGTTTTTT
TRBJ1-1 NA few TRBV4-2 CASSQVQGNTEAFF TGTGCCAGCAGCCAAGTCCAGGGGAACACTGAAGCTTTCTTT
TRBJ1-6 NA NA TRBV19 CASSLAFGQGTSPLHF TGTGCCAGTAGCCTTGCATTCGGGCAGGGGACTTCACCCCTCCACTTT
TRBJ1-6 NA NA TRBV7-2 CASSMGTVSDSPLHF TGTGCCAGCAGCATGGGGACTGTGAGCGATTCACCCCTCCACTTT
TRBJ2-1 NA NA TRBV2 CASSKDAGLINEQFF TGTGCCAGCAGTAAAGATGCGGGACTCATCAATGAGCAGTTCTTC
TRBJ1-5 NA once TRBV30 CAWRDQGLDQPQHF TGTGCCTGGAGGGACCAGGGTCTGGATCAGCCCCAGCATTTT
TRBJ2-2 NA once TRBV30 CAWRQENTGELFF TGTGCCTGGAGGCAGGAGAACACCGGGGAGCTGTTTTTT
TRBJ2-2 NA NA TRBV9 CASSALTRATTGELFF TGTGCCAGCAGCGCCCTGACTAGGGCTACCACCGGGGAGCTGTTTTTT
TRBJ2-1 NA NA TRBV4-2 CASRNDREVYNEQFF TGTGCCAGCAGGAATGACAGGGAGGTCTACAATGAGCAGTTCTTC
TRBJ2-1 NA NA TRBV2 CASSPTSFGEQFF TGTGCCAGCAGCCCAACTAGCTTTGGTGAGCAGTTCTTC
TRBJ2-3 TRBD1 NA TRBV6-6 CASRRLGDRERTDTQYF TGTGCCAGCAGACGACTCGGAGACAGGGAAAGGACAGATACGCAGTATTTT
TRBJ1-3 TRBD1 NA TRBV7-8 CASSLGQGRNTIYF TGTGCCAGCAGCCTGGGACAGGGTAGAAACACCATATATTTT
TRBJ2-1 TRBD2 NA TRBV2 CASSGLAGGGNEQFF TGTGCCAGCAGTGGGCTAGCGGGAGGGGGTAATGAGCAGTTCTTC
TRBJ2-1 TRBD2 NA TRBV5-1 CASRRLAGAGSYNEQFF TGCGCCAGCAGGAGACTAGCGGGAGCGGGGTCCTACAATGAGCAGTTCTTC
TRBJ1-6 TRBD1 NA TRBV5-4 CASSTQGADHSPLHF TGTGCCAGCAGCACCCAGGGGGCGGACCATTCACCCCTCCACTTT
TRBJ2-3 TRBD2 NA TRBV15 CATSRSFAGEADTQYF TGTGCCACCAGCAGATCGTTCGCGGGGGAAGCAGATACGCAGTATTTT
TRBJ2-3 NA NA TRBV12-1 CASSSWTSGPTDTQYF TGTGCCAGCAGCTCCTGGACTAGCGGGCCCACAGATACGCAGTATTTT
TRBJ2-3 TRBD2 NA TRBV3-1/TRBV3-2 CASSHQLPGLVRDTQYF TGTGCCAGCAGCCATCAACTTCCGGGACTAGTGAGAGATACGCAGTATTTT
TRBJ2-7 TRBD1 NA TRBV7-9 CASSPIERGRNEQYF TGTGCCAGCAGCCCAATAGAGAGGGGGCGAAACGAGCAGTACTTC
TRBJ2-1 TRBD2 NA TRBV7-2 CASSLEGRGTEQFF TGTGCCAGCAGCTTAGAGGGGCGGGGGACTGAGCAGTTCTTC
TRBJ1-1 NA NA TRBV5-4 CASSLASRGPANTEAFF TGTGCCAGCAGCTTGGCCTCGCGGGGGCCAGCGAACACTGAAGCTTTCTTT
TRBJ1-5 NA once TRBV2 CASSDPASRDSNQPQHF TGTGCCAGCAGTGATCCCGCCAGCCGGGATAGCAATCAGCCCCAGCATTTT
TRBJ1-4 NA NA TRBV4-1 CASSRTGLVSEKLFF TGCGCCAGCAGCCGAACAGGGCTTGTGAGTGAAAAACTGTTTTTT
TRBJ2-1 TRBD2 NA TRBV7-9 CASSFLAGAYNEQFF TGTGCCAGCAGCTTTTTAGCGGGCGCCTACAATGAGCAGTTCTTC
TRBJ1-5 TRBD1 NA TRBV3-1/TRBV3-2 CASSQTGGGQPQHF TGTGCCAGCAGCCAGACAGGGGGAGGACAGCCCCAGCATTTT
TRBJ2-5 TRBD1 NA TRBV30 CAWSVNTNRGRTQYF TGTGCCTGGAGTGTAAACACAAACAGGGGTAGGACCCAGTACTTC
TRBJ2-3 NA NA TRBV5-1 CASSLGLADTQYF TGCGCCAGCAGCTTGGGTCTAGCAGATACGCAGTATTTT
TRBJ2-3 NA NA TRBV14 CASSYAGTDTQYF TGTGCCAGCAGCTACGCAGGCACAGATACGCAGTATTTT
TRBJ2-6 TRBD1 NA TRBV19 CASNPGGAGANVLTF TGTGCCAGTAACCCAGGGGGCGCTGGGGCCAACGTCCTGACTTTC
TRBJ1-5 NA NA TRBV5-8 CASSLRGGAGQPQHF TGTGCCAGCAGCTTAAGGGGGGGGGCCGGGCAGCCCCAGCATTTT
TRBJ1-1 TRBD1 NA TRBV5-1 CASSLGQGRMNTEAFF TGCGCCAGCAGCTTGGGACAGGGAAGGATGAACACTGAAGCTTTCTTT
TRBJ1-6 NA few TRBV18 CASSPNSTGAISPLHF TGTGCCAGCTCACCTAATTCGACAGGAGCAATATCACCCCTCCACTTT
TRBJ1-1 NA NA TRBV28 CASSPMGGGQANTEAFF TGTGCCAGCAGTCCTATGGGGGGGGGACAAGCCAACACTGAAGCTTTCTTT
TRBJ1-1 NA NA TRBV20-1 CSARSQEAFF TGCAGTGCTAGATCCCAGGAAGCTTTCTTT
TRBJ1-2 NA NA TRBV6-5 CASSYAYTGGRAGYTF TGTGCCAGCAGTTACGCCTATACGGGGGGACGGGCGGGCTACACCTTC
TRBJ2-3 NA NA TRBV2 CASGGGGTDTQYF TGTGCCAGCGGGGGCGGGGGAACAGATACGCAGTATTTT
TRBJ2-7 TRBD1 NA TRBV7-8 CASSLSGTGVYEQYF TGTGCCAGCAGCTTAAGTGGGACAGGGGTCTACGAGCAGTACTTC